Listed below are T cell receptor beta chains from one sample, sequenced in a study of shared clonotypes between healthy human individuals. Assay: immunoSEQ multiplex PCR; the TCRdb copy retains only in-frame clones and omits some. The sample has 1.5 million to 2.5 million clones, roughly 95% seen once. Sequenced sample: naive CD8+ T cells sorted from blood. These TCRs come from a man between 18 and 35 years old in good health. Each CDR3 is given with its conserved first and last residue. Fields, in order: J gene, clone size, V gene, D gene, CDR3 length, CDR3 protein, CDR3 DNA. The D gene is left open where the match is weak. Clone size is shown for a subset of rows, as once, few, many or a class of expanded clone.

TRBJ2-6 | once | TRBV5-1 | - | 15 | CASSAGNPGANVLTF | TGCGCCAGCAGCGCCGGGAACCCTGGGGCCAACGTCCTGACTTTC
TRBJ2-1 | - | TRBV10-2 | TRBD2 | 16 | CASSVGGEGRSNEQFF | TGCGCCAGCAGTGTTGGGGGGGAGGGTCGATCCAATGAGCAGTTCTTC
TRBJ1-2 | - | TRBV28 | - | 17 | CASSGPDRREPVYGYTF | TGTGCCAGCAGTGGGCCCGACAGGCGTGAACCTGTCTATGGCTACACCTTC
TRBJ1-1 | - | TRBV19 | - | 14 | CASSPRGYNTEAFF | TGTGCCAGTAGCCCCAGGGGATATAACACTGAAGCTTTCTTT
TRBJ2-5 | - | TRBV7-2 | - | 13 | CASSLEAERTQYF | TGTGCCAGCAGCTTAGAGGCAGAGCGGACCCAGTACTTC
TRBJ1-6 | - | TRBV7-9 | - | 16 | CASRWGPMGDNSPLHF | TGTGCCAGCAGGTGGGGCCCGATGGGTGATAATTCACCCCTCCACTTT
TRBJ1-1 | - | TRBV11-2 | - | 15 | CASSLLGGMNTEAFF | TGTGCCAGCAGCTTACTCGGGGGAATGAACACTGAAGCTTTCTTT
TRBJ1-2 | - | TRBV4-1 | - | 15 | CASSQGPGNNYGYTF | TGCGCCAGCAGCCAAGGCCCAGGGAATAACTATGGCTACACCTTC
TRBJ2-7 | - | TRBV10-1 | - | 12 | CASSEGGYEQYF | TGCGCCAGCAGTGAGGGGGGATACGAGCAGTACTTC
TRBJ2-1 | - | TRBV4-1 | - | 15 | CASSQVQGPYNEQFF | TGCGCCAGCAGCCAAGTCCAGGGACCTTACAATGAGCAGTTCTTC
TRBJ1-5 | - | TRBV29-1 | - | 18 | CSVEDGQGKGYSNQPQHF | TGCAGCGTTGAAGATGGGCAGGGTAAGGGATATAGCAATCAGCCCCAGCATTTT
TRBJ2-1 | - | TRBV2 | - | 13 | CASRDSSNNEQFF | TGTGCCAGCAGGGACTCCTCTAACAATGAGCAGTTCTTC
TRBJ1-5 | - | TRBV6-5 | TRBD1 | 15 | CASRTTGESNQPQHF | TGTGCCAGCAGAACGACAGGGGAGAGCAATCAGCCCCAGCATTTT
TRBJ1-5 | - | TRBV6-1 | - | 15 | CASSEAPGPYQPQHF | TGTGCCAGCAGTGAGGCTCCGGGCCCGTATCAGCCCCAGCATTTT
TRBJ2-1 | - | TRBV4-1 | - | 14 | CASSQSRGLDEQFF | TGCGCCAGCAGCCAATCCCGGGGTCTGGATGAGCAGTTCTTC
TRBJ2-5 | - | TRBV5-1 | - | 15 | CASSLDRGTPAHQYF | TGCGCCAGCAGCCTCGATCGTGGGACACCGGCTCACCAGTACTTC
TRBJ1-5 | - | TRBV7-8 | - | 18 | CASSLALGQSYSNQPQHF | TGTGCCAGCAGCTTAGCCCTAGGACAGTCCTATAGCAATCAGCCCCAGCATTTT
TRBJ2-1 | - | TRBV7-3 | TRBD2 | 15 | CASSSGGGAYNEQFF | TGTGCCAGCAGCTCTGGCGGGGGGGCCTACAATGAGCAGTTCTTC
TRBJ2-3 | - | TRBV9 | - | 14 | CASSVGGGADTQYF | TGTGCCAGCAGCGTAGGGGGCGGCGCAGATACGCAGTATTTT
TRBJ2-5 | - | TRBV5-1 | - | 14 | CASSLWGPWETQYF | TGCGCCAGCAGCTTGTGGGGGCCTTGGGAGACCCAGTACTTC
TRBJ2-7 | - | TRBV9 | TRBD2 | 16 | CASSVGLAGDGYEQYF | TGTGCCAGCAGCGTAGGGCTAGCGGGAGATGGGTACGAGCAGTACTTC
TRBJ2-7 | - | TRBV6-5 | - | 14 | CASSYSEGWYEQYF | TGTGCCAGCAGTTACTCGGAGGGCTGGTACGAGCAGTACTTC
TRBJ1-1 | - | TRBV9 | - | 15 | CASSQYVDGNTEAFF | TGTGCCAGCAGCCAATACGTTGACGGGAACACTGAAGCTTTCTTT
TRBJ1-1 | - | TRBV30 | - | 13 | CAWSVRADTEAFF | TGTGCCTGGAGTGTAAGGGCAGACACTGAAGCTTTCTTT